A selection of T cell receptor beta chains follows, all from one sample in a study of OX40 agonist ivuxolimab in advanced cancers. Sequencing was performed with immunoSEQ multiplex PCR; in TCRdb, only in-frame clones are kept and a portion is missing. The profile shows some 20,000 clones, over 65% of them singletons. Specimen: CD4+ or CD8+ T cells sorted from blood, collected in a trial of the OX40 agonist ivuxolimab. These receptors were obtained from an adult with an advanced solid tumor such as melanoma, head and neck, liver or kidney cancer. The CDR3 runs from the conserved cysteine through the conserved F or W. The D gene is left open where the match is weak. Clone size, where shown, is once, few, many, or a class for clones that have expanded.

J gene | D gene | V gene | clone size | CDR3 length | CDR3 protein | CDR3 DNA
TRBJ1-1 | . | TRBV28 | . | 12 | CASSVLNTEAFF | TGTGCCAGCAGTGTTTTGAACACTGAAGCTTTCTTT
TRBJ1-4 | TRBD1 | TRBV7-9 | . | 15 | CASSPPGQTNEKLFF | TGTGCCAGCAGCCCTCCGGGACAGACTAATGAAAAACTGTTTTTT
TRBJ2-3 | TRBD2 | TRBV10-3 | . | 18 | CAISETSGGSRGTDTQYF | TGTGCCATCAGTGAGACTAGCGGGGGGAGTCGCGGCACAGATACGCAGTATTTT
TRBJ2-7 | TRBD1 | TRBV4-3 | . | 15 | CASSQGGTGGYEQYF | TGCGCCAGCAGCCAAGGAGGGACAGGGGGCTACGAGCAGTACTTC
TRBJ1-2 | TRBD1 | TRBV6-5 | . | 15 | CASSYGGQGHEGYTF | TGTGCCAGCAGTTACGGAGGACAGGGACATGAGGGCTACACCTTC
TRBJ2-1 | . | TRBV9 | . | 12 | CASSADLVEQFF | TGTGCCAGCAGCGCGGATCTCGTTGAGCAGTTCTTC
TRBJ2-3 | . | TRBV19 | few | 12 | CASSTGADTQYF | TGTGCCAGTAGTACAGGGGCCGATACGCAGTATTTT
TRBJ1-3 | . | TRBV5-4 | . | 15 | CASSPWGADGNTIYF | TGTGCCAGCAGCCCGTGGGGGGCGGATGGAAACACCATATATTTT
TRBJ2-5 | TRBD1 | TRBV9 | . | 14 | CASSETGIKETQYF | TGTGCCAGCAGCGAGACAGGGATTAAAGAGACCCAGTACTTC
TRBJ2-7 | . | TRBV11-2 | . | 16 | CASSLARHSWAYEQYF | TGTGCCAGCAGCTTAGCAAGGCACAGTTGGGCCTACGAGCAGTACTTC
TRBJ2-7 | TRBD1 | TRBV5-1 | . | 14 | CASRTGGATYEQYF | TGCGCCAGCAGGACAGGGGGTGCTACCTACGAGCAGTACTTC
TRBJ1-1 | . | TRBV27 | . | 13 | CASSLWGGAEAFF | TGTGCCAGCAGTTTATGGGGTGGGGCTGAAGCTTTCTTT
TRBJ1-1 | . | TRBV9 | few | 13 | CASSASLGTEAFF | TGTGCCAGCAGCGCTAGTTTGGGCACTGAAGCTTTCTTT
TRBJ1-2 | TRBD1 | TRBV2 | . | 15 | CASSHRGPGMDGYTF | TGTGCCAGCAGCCACAGGGGGCCCGGAATGGATGGCTACACCTTC
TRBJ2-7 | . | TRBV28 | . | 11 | CASSSGTTQYF | TGTGCCAGCAGTTCAGGGACAACTCAGTACTTC
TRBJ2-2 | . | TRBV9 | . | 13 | CASSLGAEAELFF | TGTGCCAGCAGCCTAGGTGCGGAGGCGGAGCTGTTTTTT
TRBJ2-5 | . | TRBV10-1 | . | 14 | CASSEEGAGETQYF | TGCGCCAGCAGTGAAGAAGGGGCCGGGGAGACCCAGTACTTC
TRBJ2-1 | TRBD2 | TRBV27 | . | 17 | CASSVLAGGISRNEQFF | TGTGCCAGCAGTGTACTAGCGGGAGGGATTTCTCGAAATGAGCAGTTCTTC
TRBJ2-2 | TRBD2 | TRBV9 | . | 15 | CASSAGTSGTGELFF | TGTGCCAGCAGCGCCGGGACTAGCGGCACCGGGGAGCTGTTTTTT
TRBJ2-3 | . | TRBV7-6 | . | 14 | CASSLGAGTDTQYF | TGTGCCAGCAGCTTAGGAGCAGGGACAGATACGCAGTATTTT
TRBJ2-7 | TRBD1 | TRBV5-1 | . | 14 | CASSAGTGGYEQYF | TGCGCCAGCAGCGCGGGGACAGGAGGCTACGAGCAGTACTTC
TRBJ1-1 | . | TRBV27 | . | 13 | CATRVHMNTEAFF | TGTGCCACCCGGGTCCATATGAACACTGAAGCTTTCTTT
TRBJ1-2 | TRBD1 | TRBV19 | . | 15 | CASSPGTGNLYGYTF | TGTGCCAGTAGCCCCGGGACAGGGAACCTATATGGCTACACCTTC
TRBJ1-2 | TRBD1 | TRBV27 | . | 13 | CASTRQGKDGYTF | TGTGCCAGCACCCGACAGGGGAAGGATGGCTACACCTTC
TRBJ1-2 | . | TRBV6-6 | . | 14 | CASSYSGAEYGYTF | TGTGCCAGCAGTTACTCGGGAGCGGAGTATGGCTACACCTTC
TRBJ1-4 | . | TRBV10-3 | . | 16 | CAISAGGGPPNEKLFF | TGTGCCATCAGTGCTGGCGGGGGGCCCCCTAATGAAAAACTGTTTTTT
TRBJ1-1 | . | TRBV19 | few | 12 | CASRRGDTEAFF | TGTGCCAGTAGACGGGGGGACACTGAAGCTTTCTTT